The clone carrying this T cell receptor beta chain has only a few counts. Its antigen is undetermined. Researchers took RNA transcripts and amplified the TCR beta CDR3 regions from them. When the TCR CDR3 underwent first-round RT-PCR, the HTBI primer set was used. TCRdb reanalysed the multiplex PCR reads using MiXCR and keeps one entry per CDR3 protein. The sample includes roughly 660,000 distinct CDR3 sequences, 15% to 20% of them seen just once. The data derive from a study of T cells in Graves' hyperthyroidism and ophthalmopathy. Study-level points and caveats: The majority of expanded thyroid clonotypes above 0.001 also appeared in blood.

Aged 18 to 65, the patients had hyperthyroidism that was newly diagnosed and had lasted under 2 months. Those patients with uncontrolled infection, other autoimmune disease, pregnancy or lactation were excluded. The receptor was derived from a man between 45 and 60 years old with Graves' hyperthyroidism. The sequenced sample was blood.

The chain's CDR3 is CASSQERDYNEQFF. DNA for the CDR3: TGCGCCAGCAGCCAAGAGAGGGACTACAATGAGCAGTTCTTC. This chain joins TRBV4-1 and TRBJ2-1, with a possible D match to TRBD2 (5 bases). Germline CDR1 is MGHRA and CDR2 is YSYEKL. This CDR3 spans 14 amino acids. V was trimmed by 0 bases and J by 3 bases, leaving 6 bases between them.